These 17 T cell receptor beta chains were sequenced from one sample in a study of T cells in Graves' hyperthyroidism and ophthalmopathy. Researchers amplified the TCR beta CDR3 regions from RNA transcripts. The HTBI set primed first-round TCR CDR3 RT-PCR. MiXCR was run by TCRdb on the multiplex PCR reads, yielding one entry per CDR3 protein. The sample consists of roughly 700,000 distinct CDR3 sequences, 35% of them appearing once. Sequenced material: blood. These receptors originate from a woman aged 40 to 50 with Graves' hyperthyroidism.

This clonotype was observed at least ten times. The chain couples TRBV9 to TRBJ1-4, with 9 positions matching TRBD1. Trimming cost V 3 bases and J 7 bases; bases outside gene matches: 4. The CDR3 totals 14 residues. Germline V CDR1 and CDR2: SGDLS, YYNGEE. CDR3 amino acids: CASSGGQGVEKLFF. CDR3 DNA sequence: TGTGCCAGCAGCGGGGGACAGGGAGTTGAAAAACTGTTTTTT.

The chain employs TRBV7-8 and TRBJ1-2, with a weak D call TRBD1 (6 bases). V was cut by 1 base and J by 4 bases, with 16 bases left in between. CDR1 is SGHVS and CDR2 is FQNEAQ in the germline V gene. CDR3 length: 16 residues. CDR3: CASSLGRGRAPYGYTF. DNA for the CDR3: TGTGCCAGCAGCTTAGGTCGGGGGCGCGCCCCCTATGGCTACACCTTC. The full variable domain, in which reference TRBV7-8 and TRBJ1-2 provide the parts outside the CDR3, is GAGVSQSPRYKVAKRGQDVALRCDPISGHVSLFWYQQALGQGPEFLTYFQNEAQLDKSGLPSDRFFAERPEGSVSTLKIQRTQQEDSAVYLCASSLGRGRAPYGYTFGSGTRLTVV.

The gene calls are TRBV6-1 and TRBJ1-4; D gene ambiguous. From germline, CDR1 is MNHNS and CDR2 SASEGT. V was pared by 8 bases and J by 8 bases, with 18 bases between. The CDR3 length is 14 residues. The CDR3 region is CASARGHAIEKLFF. Written as DNA, the CDR3 is TGTGCCAGCGCCCGAGGGCATGCGATCGAAAAACTGTTTTTT.

This clonotype was counted a few times. The chain joins TRBV5-6 to TRBJ1-3; D remains ambiguous. Germline V CDR1 and CDR2: SGHDT, YYEEEE. The CDR3 is 15 residues long. The V end was cut by 3 bases, the J end by 0 bases, with 10 bases between. In DNA, the CDR3 is TGTGCCAGCAGCTCGGAGACGATCTCTGGAAACACCATATATTTT. It specifies CASSSETISGNTIYF.

This clonotype showed up many times. The V gene is TRBV25-1, the J gene TRBJ1-2; D may be TRBD1 (6 bases). The CDR3 totals 12 residues. CDR1 is MGHDK and CDR2 is SYGVNS in the germline V gene. V was trimmed by 8 bases and J by 5 bases, leaving 12 bases between them. Here the CDR3 reads CASCQDSYGYTF. The CDR3 DNA follows: TGTGCCAGCTGCCAGGACAGTTATGGCTACACCTTC.

The chain uses TRBV25-1 and TRBJ1-4; the D is unclear. Per the germline V gene, CDR1 is MGHDK and CDR2 is SYGVNS. The CDR3 totals 11 residues. V lost 7 bases and J lost 5, with 5 bases in between. The CDR3 region is CASTGNEKLFF. The CDR3, as DNA: TGTGCCAGCACGGGAAATGAAAAACTGTTTTTT. Full variable domain (outside the CDR3, taken from reference TRBV25-1 and TRBJ1-4): EADIYQTPRYLVIGTGKKITLECSQTMGHDKMYWYQQDPGMELHLIHYSYGVNSTEKGDLSSESTVSRIRTEHFPLTLESARPSHTSQYLCASTGNEKLFFGSGTQLSVL.

V gene TRBV20-1 combines with J gene TRBJ1-4; D gene unclear. CDR1 is DFQATT, CDR2 SNEGSKA, per germline (reference sequence). The CDR3 is 13 amino acids. The V and J ends lost 4 bases and 0 bases respectively, with 6 bases between them. The CDR3 spells CSAIPATNEKLFF. CDR3 bases: TGCAGTGCTATACCCGCAACTAATGAAAAACTGTTTTTT.

This clonotype was observed a few times. The V gene is TRBV12-3 or TRBV12-4, the J gene TRBJ2-7, with 8 bases that match TRBD2. CDR3 length: 16 residues. V trimming: 4 bases; J trimming: 3 bases; junction bases outside the gene matches: 11. CDR3 in amino acids: CASSWSSRGADYEQYF. CDR3 coding DNA: TGTGCCAGCAGTTGGTCGTCGCGGGGGGCTGACTACGAGCAGTACTTC.

The V call is TRBV5-4, the J call TRBJ2-7; D not certain. Looked up from germline, CDR1 is SGHNT and CDR2 is YYREEE (reference sequence). The CDR3 totals 15 residues. V lost 3 bases to trimming and J lost 3 bases, with 16 bases between them. The CDR3 DNA sequence: TGTGCCAGCAGCTCAGATTCTCCCCTAAACTACGAGCAGTACTTC. Its translation: CASSSDSPLNYEQYF.

The chain links TRBV20-1 to TRBJ1-1; 9 bases agree with TRBD1. Germline V gene sequence: CDR1 DFQATT, CDR2 SNEGSKA (reference sequence). J lost 7 bases, V lost 1 base, and 16 bases had no gene match. The CDR3 is made up of 17 amino acids. The CDR3 is CSARAPPTVTGGFEAFF. CDR3 coding DNA: TGCAGTGCTAGAGCCCCGCCAACGGTTACAGGGGGCTTTGAAGCTTTCTTT.

This clonotype was counted many times. The V gene is TRBV2, the J gene TRBJ1-6; D remains unclear. Germline values: CDR1 SNHLY, CDR2 FYNNEI. The CDR3 spans 16 residues. Trimming removed 6 bases at V and 0 bases at J, with 12 bases between. CDR3 residues: CASSRRPSSYNSPLHF. CDR3 bases: TGTGCCAGCAGCAGACGGCCGAGCTCCTATAATTCACCCCTCCACTTT.

Worth noting for this clonotype: The junction departs from the called germline gene at one end, perhaps through a read error. The chain links TRBV7-2 to TRBJ1-1; D is unclear. This CDR3 comprises 15 residues. Per germline, CDR1 SGHTA and CDR2 FQGNSA. CDR3 DNA: TGTGCCAGCAGCCTAGACGGGATTGTAAGCACTGGAGCTTTCTTT. Protein: CASSLDGIVSTGAFF.

This clonotype was recorded at least ten times. The chain employs TRBV29-1 and TRBJ1-4; possibly TRBD1 for D (5 bases). V was trimmed by 6 bases and J by 6 bases, leaving 14 bases between them. Germline CDR1 SQVTM, CDR2 ANQGSEA. The length of the CDR3 is 13 residues. The CDR3 DNA reads TGCAGCGTCGGACACCAGGTGGATGAAAAACTGTTTTTT. Residues: CSVGHQVDEKLFF.

The J gene is TRBJ1-2, the V gene TRBV29-1; weak D call: TRBD1 (5 bases). This CDR3 is built from 11 residues. The V gene's germline CDR1 is SQVTM and CDR2 ANQGSEA. V lost 5 bases, J lost 8 bases, and 12 bases lay in between. The CDR3 DNA sequence: TGCAGCGTTCGGGGAGGGGCGGGCTACACCTTC. Its protein product is CSVRGGAGYTF.

This chain connects TRBV4-1 to TRBJ1-3; no definite D call. The germline gives CDR1 MGHRA, CDR2 YSYEKL. This CDR3 spans 15 amino acids. Trimming removed 0 bases from V and 0 bases from J, with 6 bases in between. The CDR3 sequence is CASSQDPSSGNTIYF. The DNA for the CDR3 is TGCGCCAGCAGCCAAGACCCAAGCTCTGGAAACACCATATATTTT.

The chain combines TRBV29-1 with TRBJ2-1; D perhaps matches TRBD2 (5 bases). Trimming removed 7 bases from V and 5 bases from J, with 12 bases in between. The CDR3 has 12 amino acids. Germline CDR1 reads SQVTM; CDR2 reads ANQGSEA. The CDR3 sequence is CSGVASHNEQFF. In DNA form, the CDR3 reads TGCAGCGGGGTAGCGTCCCACAATGAGCAGTTCTTC.

The CDR3 spells CASSQTFWSGYEQYF. CDR3 in DNA: TGCGCCAGCAGCCAAACATTCTGGAGCGGCTACGAGCAGTACTTC. This chain links TRBV4-3 with TRBJ2-7, with D tentatively TRBD2 (5 bases). V lost 2 bases and J lost 3, with 14 bases in between. Germline V gives CDR1 LGHNA, CDR2 YSLEER. The CDR3 sequence is 15 residues long.